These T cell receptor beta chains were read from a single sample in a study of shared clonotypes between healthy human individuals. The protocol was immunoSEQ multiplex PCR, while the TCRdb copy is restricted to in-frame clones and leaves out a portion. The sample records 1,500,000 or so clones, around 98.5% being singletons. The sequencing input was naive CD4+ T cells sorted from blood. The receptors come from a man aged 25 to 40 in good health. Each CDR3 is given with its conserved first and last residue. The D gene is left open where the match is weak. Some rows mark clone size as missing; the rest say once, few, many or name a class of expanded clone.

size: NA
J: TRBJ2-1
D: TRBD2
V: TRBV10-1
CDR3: CASSESIGTIYNEQFF
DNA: TGCGCCAGCAGTGAGTCGATCGGGACTATCTACAATGAGCAGTTCTTC

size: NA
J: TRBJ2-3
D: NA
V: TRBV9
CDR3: CASSLGGPTQYF
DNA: TGTGCCAGCAGCCTTGGGGGGCCTACGCAGTATTTT

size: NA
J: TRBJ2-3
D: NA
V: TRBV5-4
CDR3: CASSMERAADTQYF
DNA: TGTGCCAGCAGCATGGAAAGAGCCGCAGATACGCAGTATTTT

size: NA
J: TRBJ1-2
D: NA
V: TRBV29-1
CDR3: CSAEGGDGYTF
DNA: TGCAGCGCCGAAGGGGGAGATGGCTACACCTTC

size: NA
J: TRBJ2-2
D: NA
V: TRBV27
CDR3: CASSVMAGTTTGELFF
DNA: TGTGCCAGCAGTGTAATGGCCGGGACCACAACCGGGGAGCTGTTTTTT

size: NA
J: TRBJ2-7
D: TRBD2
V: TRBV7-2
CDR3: CASSPSGTSGYEQYF
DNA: TGTGCCAGCAGCCCTTCTGGGACTAGCGGATACGAGCAGTACTTC

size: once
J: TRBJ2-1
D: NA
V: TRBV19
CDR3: CASSIGRQGYYNEQFF
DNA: TGTGCCAGTAGTATAGGCCGGCAGGGGTACTACAATGAGCAGTTCTTC

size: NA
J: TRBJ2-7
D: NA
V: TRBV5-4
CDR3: CASSGGGVYEQYF
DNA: TGTGCCAGCAGCGGCGGGGGCGTTTACGAGCAGTACTTC

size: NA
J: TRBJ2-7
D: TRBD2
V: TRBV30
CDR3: CAWSVLAGVEQYF
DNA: TGTGCCTGGAGTGTACTAGCGGGAGTAGAGCAGTACTTC

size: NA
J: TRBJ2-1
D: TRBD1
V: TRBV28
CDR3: CASSYRTGLDWQFF
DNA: TGTGCCAGCAGTTACCGGACAGGGTTAGATTGGCAGTTCTTC

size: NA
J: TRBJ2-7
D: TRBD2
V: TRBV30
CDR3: CAWNRGRGGTYYEQYF
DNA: TGTGCCTGGAATCGCGGGAGGGGAGGGACGTACTACGAGCAGTACTTC

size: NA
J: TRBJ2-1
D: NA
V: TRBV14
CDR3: CASSQDIGGEQFF
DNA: TGTGCCAGCAGCCAAGATATTGGGGGTGAGCAGTTCTTC

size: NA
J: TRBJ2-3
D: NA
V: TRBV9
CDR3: CASSVAAASTDTQYF
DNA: TGTGCCAGCAGCGTAGCGGCAGCTAGCACAGATACGCAGTATTTT

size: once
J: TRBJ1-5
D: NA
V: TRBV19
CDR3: CASNAGQINQPQHF
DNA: TGTGCCAGTAACGCCGGACAGATAAATCAGCCCCAGCATTTT

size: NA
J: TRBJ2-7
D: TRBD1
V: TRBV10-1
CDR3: CASSGQGASEQYF
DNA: TGCGCCAGCAGTGGACAGGGGGCAAGCGAGCAGTACTTC

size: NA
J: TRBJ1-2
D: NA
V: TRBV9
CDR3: CASSPRGAGYTF
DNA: TGTGCCAGCAGCCCCAGGGGAGCTGGCTACACCTTC

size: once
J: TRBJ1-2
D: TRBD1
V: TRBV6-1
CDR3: CASRSRGDGYTF
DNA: TGTGCCTCGAGAAGCAGGGGGGATGGCTACACCTTC

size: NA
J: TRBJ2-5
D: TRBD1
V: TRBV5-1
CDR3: CASSFPGGQETQYF
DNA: TGCGCCAGCAGCTTCCCAGGGGGCCAAGAGACCCAGTACTTC

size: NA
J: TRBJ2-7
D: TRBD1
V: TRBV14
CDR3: CASSQKDRGYYEQYF
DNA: TGTGCCAGCAGCCAAAAGGACAGGGGATACTACGAGCAGTACTTC

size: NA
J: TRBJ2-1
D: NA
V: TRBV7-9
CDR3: CASSLALPTAEQFF
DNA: TGTGCCAGCAGCTTAGCGCTGCCAACAGCTGAGCAGTTCTTC

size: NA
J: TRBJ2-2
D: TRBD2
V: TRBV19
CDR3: CASSIFGLAAGELFF
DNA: TGTGCCAGTAGTATTTTTGGACTAGCGGCCGGGGAGCTGTTTTTT

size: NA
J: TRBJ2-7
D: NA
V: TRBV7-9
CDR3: CASSVGKDYEQYF
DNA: TGTGCCAGCAGCGTCGGTAAGGACTACGAGCAGTACTTC

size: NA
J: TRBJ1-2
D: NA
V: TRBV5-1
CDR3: CASSLGGVGVYGYTF
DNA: TGCGCCAGCAGCTTGGGTGGCGTGGGGGTCTATGGCTACACCTTC

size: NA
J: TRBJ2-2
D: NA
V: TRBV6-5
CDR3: CASSYSGDPGELFF
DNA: TGTGCCAGCAGTTACTCAGGGGACCCCGGGGAGCTGTTTTTT

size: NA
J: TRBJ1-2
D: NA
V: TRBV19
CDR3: CASSQPPGTGYTF
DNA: TGTGCCAGTAGTCAGCCCCCAGGGACCGGCTACACCTTC

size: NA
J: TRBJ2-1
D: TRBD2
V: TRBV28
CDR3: CASSTAGDNEQFF
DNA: TGTGCCAGCAGCACTGCGGGAGACAATGAGCAGTTCTTC

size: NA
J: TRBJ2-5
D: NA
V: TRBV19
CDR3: CASSISGAETQYF
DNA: TGTGCCAGTAGTATTTCAGGGGCCGAGACCCAGTACTTC

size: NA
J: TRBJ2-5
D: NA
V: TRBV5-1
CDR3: CASSRRGDEETQYF
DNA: TGCGCCAGCAGCCGTAGGGGAGACGAAGAGACCCAGTACTTC

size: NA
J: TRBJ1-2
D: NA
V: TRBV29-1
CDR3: CSANPGGLNYGYTF
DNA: TGCAGCGCTAACCCCGGGGGGCTTAACTATGGCTACACCTTC

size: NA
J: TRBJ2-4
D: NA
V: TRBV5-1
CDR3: CASSTGPVSGDIQYF
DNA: TGCGCCAGCAGTACGGGACCGGTCTCAGGGGACATTCAGTACTTC

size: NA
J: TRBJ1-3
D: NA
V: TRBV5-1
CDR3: CASSLGNIGNTIYF
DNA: TGCGCCAGCAGCTTGGGCAACATTGGAAACACCATATATTTT

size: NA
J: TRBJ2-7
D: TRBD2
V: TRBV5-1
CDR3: CASSLRTSGRWDYEQYF
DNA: TGCGCCAGCAGCCTTCGGACTAGCGGGAGATGGGACTACGAGCAGTACTTC

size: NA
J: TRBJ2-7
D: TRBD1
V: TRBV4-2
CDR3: CASSQDFSTGGTYEQYF
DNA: TGTGCCAGCAGCCAAGATTTTTCGACAGGGGGGACCTACGAGCAGTACTTC

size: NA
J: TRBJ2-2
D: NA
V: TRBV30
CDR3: CAWSDHYTGELFF
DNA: TGTGCCTGGAGTGACCACTACACCGGGGAGCTGTTTTTT

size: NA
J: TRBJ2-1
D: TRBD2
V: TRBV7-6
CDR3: CASSLGAGGYNEQFF
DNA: TGTGCCAGCAGCTTAGGAGCGGGAGGCTACAATGAGCAGTTCTTC

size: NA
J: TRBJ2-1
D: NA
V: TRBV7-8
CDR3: CASSFRGDTYNEQFF
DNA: TGTGCCAGCAGCTTTAGGGGGGATACCTACAATGAGCAGTTCTTC

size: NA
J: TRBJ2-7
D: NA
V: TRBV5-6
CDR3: CASSSSSYEQYF
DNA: TGTGCCAGCAGCTCTAGCTCCTACGAGCAGTACTTC

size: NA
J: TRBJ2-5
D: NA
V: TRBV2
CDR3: CASTRIVGTQYF
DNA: TGTGCCAGCACCCGTATCGTAGGGACCCAGTACTTC

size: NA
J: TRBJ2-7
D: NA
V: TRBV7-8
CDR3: CASSLLGDEQYF
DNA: TGTGCCAGCAGCTTACTGGGGGACGAGCAGTACTTC

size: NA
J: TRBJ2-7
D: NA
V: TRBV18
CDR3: CASSGVSYEQYF
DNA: TGTGCCAGCTCAGGGGTTTCCTACGAGCAGTACTTC

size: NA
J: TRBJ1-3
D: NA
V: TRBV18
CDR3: CASSPIRGASGNTIYF
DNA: TGTGCCAGCTCACCCATACGGGGAGCCTCTGGAAACACCATATATTTT

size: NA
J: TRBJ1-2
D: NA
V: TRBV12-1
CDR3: CASSFVGDRVYTYGYTF
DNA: TGTGCCAGCAGCTTTGTGGGGGACAGGGTTTACACCTATGGCTACACCTTC

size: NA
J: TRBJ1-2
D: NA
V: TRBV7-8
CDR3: CASSTRTSGVYGYTF
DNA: TGTGCCAGCAGCACCAGAACCTCGGGGGTCTATGGCTACACCTTC

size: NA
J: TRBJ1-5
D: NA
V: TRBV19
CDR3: CASSHQDSSPQHF
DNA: TGTGCCAGTAGTCACCAGGACAGCTCGCCCCAGCATTTT

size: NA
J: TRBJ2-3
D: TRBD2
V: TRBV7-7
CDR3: CASSSWTSGDTDTQYF
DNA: TGTGCCAGCAGCTCCTGGACTAGCGGAGACACAGATACGCAGTATTTT

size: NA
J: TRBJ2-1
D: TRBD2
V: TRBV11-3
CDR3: CASSLAGGPDYNEQFF
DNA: TGTGCCAGCAGCTTAGCGGGAGGGCCGGACTACAATGAGCAGTTCTTC

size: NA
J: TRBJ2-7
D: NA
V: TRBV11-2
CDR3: CASRRLGGPPGEQYF
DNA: TGTGCCAGCAGGAGATTAGGGGGGCCCCCGGGCGAGCAGTACTTC

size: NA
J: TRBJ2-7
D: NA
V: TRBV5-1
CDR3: CASSLSRYTYEQYF
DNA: TGCGCCAGCAGCTTGAGTCGTTATACCTACGAGCAGTACTTC

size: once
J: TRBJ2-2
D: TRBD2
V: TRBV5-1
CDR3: CASGAGGGTGELFF
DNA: TGCGCCAGTGGAGCGGGAGGGGGCACCGGGGAGCTGTTTTTT

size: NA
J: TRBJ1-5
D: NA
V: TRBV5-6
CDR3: CASSPGGFSNQPQHF
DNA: TGTGCCAGCAGCCCTGGCGGGTTTAGCAATCAGCCCCAGCATTTT

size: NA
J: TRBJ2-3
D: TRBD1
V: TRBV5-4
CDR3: CASSLAETGLDLSF
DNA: TGTGCCAGCAGCTTGGCAGAGACAGGGTTGGACCTTTCCTTT